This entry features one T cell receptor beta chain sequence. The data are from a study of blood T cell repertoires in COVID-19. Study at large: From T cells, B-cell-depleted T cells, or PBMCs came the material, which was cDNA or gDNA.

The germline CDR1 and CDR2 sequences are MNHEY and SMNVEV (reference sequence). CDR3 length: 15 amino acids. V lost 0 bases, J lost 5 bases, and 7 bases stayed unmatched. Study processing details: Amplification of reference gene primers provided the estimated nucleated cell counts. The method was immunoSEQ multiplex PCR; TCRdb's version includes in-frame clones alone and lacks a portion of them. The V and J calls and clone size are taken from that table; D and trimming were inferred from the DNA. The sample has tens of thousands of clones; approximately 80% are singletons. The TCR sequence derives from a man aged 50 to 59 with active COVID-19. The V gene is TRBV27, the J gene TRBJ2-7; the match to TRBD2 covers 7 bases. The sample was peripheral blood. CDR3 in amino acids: CASSLSPGGGHEQYF. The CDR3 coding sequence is TGTGCCAGCAGTTTATCGCCAGGCGGGGGACACGAGCAGTACTTC.